The 14 T cell receptor beta chains reported below all come from one sample, sequenced in a study of graft-versus-host responses after intestinal transplantation. Measured with immunoSEQ multiplex PCR; TCRdb has only the in-frame clones, and not every one. The table shows more than 20,000 clones, with about 88% occurring only once. The input for sequencing was PBMCs, taken more than 62 days after intestinal transplantation. The receptors derive from a human patient who received an intestinal transplant, so some T cells may come from the graft donor.

The chain joins TRBV7-2 to TRBJ1-5; D is possibly TRBD1 (6 bases). The V gene lost 5 bases and the J gene lost 1 base, with 9 bases spanning the gap. This CDR3 comprises 14 residues. Germline V gene lookup returns CDR1 SGHTA and CDR2 FQGNSA. CDR3 sequence (DNA): TGTGCCAGCAGCCCGGACAGAAGCAATCAGCCCCAGCATTTT. Translating it yields CASSPDRSNQPQHF.

V usage is TRBV9 and J usage is TRBJ2-5, with 9 bases aligning to TRBD2. The CDR3 totals 15 residues. Per the germline V gene, CDR1 is SGDLS and CDR2 is YYNGEE. The junction had 8 bases not matched to a gene; V was cut back by 3 bases and J by 5 bases. Written as DNA, the CDR3 is TGTGCCAGCAGCGGCTCTGCGGGGGGGGCGGAGACCCAGTACTTC. The encoded protein is CASSGSAGGAETQYF.

The CDR3 DNA reads as TGTGCCACCAGCGCACAAGGGGACAGGGCCCACTATGGCTACACCTTC. Protein: CATSAQGDRAHYGYTF. This chain uses TRBV15 with TRBJ1-2; 9 nucleotides agree with TRBD1. Germline values: CDR1 LNHNV, CDR2 YYDKDF (reference sequence). The CDR3 spans 16 residues. V lost 5 bases to trimming and J lost 3 bases; unmatched junction nucleotides: 10.

V usage is TRBV10-3 and J usage is TRBJ2-2; 12 bases agree with TRBD2. The V gene's germline CDR1 is ENHRY and CDR2 SYGVKD. The CDR3 spans 18 residues. The trim removed 3 bases at V and 0 bases at J, leaving 5 bases unmatched. CDR3 nucleotides: TGTGCCATCAGTGATGCCAGGACTAGCGGGGCGAACACCGGGGAGCTGTTTTTT. Translating it yields CAISDARTSGANTGELFF.

The chain has TRBV7-9 and TRBJ2-3, with 9 bases lining up with TRBD2. Germline V gene sequence: CDR1 SEHNR, CDR2 FQNEAQ (reference sequence). The V gene end was trimmed by 2 bases and the J gene end by 2 bases; junction bases not matched to a gene: 8. This CDR3 comprises 17 residues. Written as DNA, the CDR3 is TGTGCCAGCAGCTTATTTGGCGGGGGGGCCGTCACAGATACGCAGTATTTT. Translation gives CASSLFGGGAVTDTQYF.

The chain employs TRBV21-1 and TRBJ2-7. TRBV21-1 is assigned pseudogene status. The CDR3 is 11 amino acids. CDR3 bases: TGTGCCAGCAGCGGACCTTACGAGCAGTACTTC. It specifies CASSGPYEQYF.

The genes are TRBV11-1 and TRBJ1-1; no firm D call. The V and J ends lost 3 bases and 1 base respectively, with 12 bases between them. This CDR3 comprises 15 residues. Germline values: CDR1 SGHAT, CDR2 FQDESV (reference sequence). CDR3 protein: CASSFDLGSNTEAFF. CDR3 nucleotide sequence: TGTGCCAGCAGCTTCGATCTAGGATCGAACACTGAAGCTTTCTTT. The full variable domain, with the rest looked up from reference TRBV11-1 and TRBJ1-1, is EAEVAQSPRYKITEKSQAVAFWCDPISGHATLYWYRQILGQGPELLVQFQDESVVDDSQLPKDRFSAERLKGVDSTLKIQPAELGDSAMYLCASSFDLGSNTEAFFGQGTRLTVV.

The CDR3 region is CASSLPAGVLSGANVLTF. CDR3 DNA: TGTGCCAGCAGCTTACCAGCGGGGGTCCTCTCTGGGGCCAACGTCCTGACTTTC. The chain combines TRBV5-6 with TRBJ2-6, with 8 bases identical to TRBD2. CDR1 and CDR2 (germline): SGHDT, YYEEEE. Trimming took 2 bases from V and 0 from J; bases not matched to a gene: 7. This CDR3 is built from 18 residues. The complete variable domain, with remaining parts taken from reference TRBV5-6 and TRBJ2-6, reads DAGVTQSPTHLIKTRGQQVTLRCSPKSGHDTVSWYQQALGQGPQFIFQYYEEEERQRGNFPDRFSGHQFPNYSSELNVNALLLGDSALYLCASSLPAGVLSGANVLTFGAGSRLTVL.

The chain is built from TRBV27 and TRBJ1-2, with TRBD1 as a possible D gene (6 bases). Trimming shortened V by 8 bases and J by 4 bases, and 14 bases separated the two germline ends. The CDR3 is made up of 13 amino acids. Germline-derived CDR1 and CDR2 are MNHEY and SMNVEV (reference sequence). The CDR3 here is CASRAGVGYGYTF. Written as DNA, the CDR3 is TGTGCCAGCCGGGCAGGGGTTGGCTATGGCTACACCTTC.

The genes are TRBV4-3 and TRBJ1-4, with a tentative D call TRBD1 (5 bases). This CDR3 is 15 amino acids long. Germline lookup yields CDR1 LGHNA and CDR2 YSLEER. V was shortened by 1 base and J by 3 bases, with 9 bases between the two germline ends. The CDR3 loop is CASSQGGIPNEKLFF. CDR3 nucleotide sequence: TGCGCCAGCAGCCAAGGGGGGATTCCTAATGAAAAACTGTTTTTT.

J is TRBJ1-2 and V is TRBV9; D is perhaps TRBD1 (5 bases). The germline gives CDR1 SGDLS, CDR2 YYNGEE. This CDR3 contains 14 residues. V shed 0 bases and J shed 8 bases, with 14 bases lying between them. Here the CDR3 DNA reads TGTGCCAGCAGCGTAGTGGGGGACTATCGGGGCTACACCTTC. Protein: CASSVVGDYRGYTF.

This clone was observed a single time. The chain is built from TRBV7-9 and TRBJ1-2; D is ambiguous. CDR1 and CDR2 from the germline V gene are SEHNR and FQNEAQ (reference sequence). Trimming removed 0 bases from V and 10 bases from J, with 9 bases in between. CDR3 length: 12 residues. CDR3 in DNA: TGTGCCAGCAGCTTAGCCGAATGGGACTACACCTTC. Amino acids: CASSLAEWDYTF.

V is TRBV7-8 and J is TRBJ2-2; D is undetermined. CDR3 length: 13 residues. V gave up 8 bases and J gave up 5 bases, with 12 bases separating them. Germline V gene data show CDR1 as SGHVS and CDR2 as FQNEAQ. The CDR3 DNA follows: TGTGCCAGCTCCGCCGGGCCGACCGGGGAGCTGTTTTTT. Translated, it gives CASSAGPTGELFF.

The chain has TRBV18 and TRBJ2-7; no definite D call. V was clipped by 2 bases and J by 5 bases, with 7 bases between them. The CDR3 runs to 12 residues. CDR1 is KGHSH, CDR2 LQKENI, per germline. The CDR3 region has the DNA TGTGCCAGCTCACCAGGGCCCAACGAGCAGTACTTC. This codes for CASSPGPNEQYF.